A single sample is the source of the 12 T cell receptor beta chains below, sequenced in a study of blood T cell repertoires in COVID-19 (dated by TCRdb to 2018 to 2021). The method was the immunoSEQ multiplex PCR assay. In TCRdb, the immuneACCESS table is reduced to in-frame sequences with V and J assigned. These tables do not hold every clone; where another copy was compared, an unresolved V gene accounts for under half, and the others remain unexplained. The sample includes over 150,000 clones, with roughly 80% observed a single time. The ten top clones hold 12% of the sample. The material sequenced was peripheral blood. These receptors were collected from a woman in her sixties or seventies with COVID-19, enrolled during active disease.

The chain is built from TRBV28 and TRBJ1-5; 8 bases match TRBD1. The CDR3 covers 15 residues. Trimming removed 5 bases from V and 4 bases from J; junction bases left unmatched: 7. Germline CDR1 is MDHEN and CDR2 is SYDVKM. CDR3 amino acids: CASSPGQGWNQPQHF. In nucleotides, the CDR3 is TGTGCCAGCAGTCCAGGACAGGGTTGGAATCAGCCCCAGCATTTT.

J is TRBJ1-5 and V is TRBV1; the D call of TRBD1 is as the table states it, not checked on the DNA. TRBV1 is listed as a pseudogene. The CDR3 runs 17 residues. CDR3 coding DNA: TGCACCCGATCAGTACAGGGGGCCCTTTATAGCAATCAGCCCCAGCATTTT. Translated, it gives CTRSVQGALYSNQPQHF.

This clone was recorded once. The rearrangement uses TRBV7-9 and TRBJ2-1; a weak D match, TRBD2 (6 bases). The CDR3 extends over 13 amino acids. CDR1 and CDR2 from the germline V gene are SEHNR and FQNEAQ (reference sequence). V was trimmed by 5 bases and J by 4 bases, leaving 9 bases between them. The CDR3 loop is CASSPEGYNEQFF. Here the CDR3 DNA reads TGTGCCAGCAGCCCGGAGGGGTACAATGAGCAGTTCTTC.

There are a few counts of this clone. The chain is built from TRBV11-2 and TRBJ1-5; D perhaps matches TRBD1 (6 bases). CDR1 and CDR2 from the germline V gene are SGHAT and FQNNGV. The CDR3 loop spans 15 amino acids. Trimming shortened V by 0 bases and J by 7 bases, and 13 bases separated the two germline ends. The CDR3 region is CASSLEGRGGQPQHF. The CDR3 bases are TGTGCCAGCAGCTTAGAGGGCAGGGGCGGGCAGCCCCAGCATTTT.

This clone was seen a handful of times. This chain uses TRBV7-2 with TRBJ1-1; TRBD1 agrees at 8 bases. Per the germline V gene, CDR1 is SGHTA and CDR2 is FQGNSA. The CDR3 extends over 13 amino acids. V lost 4 bases and J lost 7; bases outside the gene matches: 5. Here the CDR3 reads CASSSQGAVEAFF. For the CDR3, the DNA is TGTGCCAGCAGCTCGCAGGGGGCAGTTGAAGCTTTCTTT.

The chain employs TRBV5-1 and TRBJ2-7; 10 bases fit TRBD2. This CDR3 is 15 amino acids long. The germline V gene encodes CDR1 SGHRS and CDR2 YFSETQ. V gave up 0 bases and J gave up 7 bases; unmatched junction bases: 7. CDR3 in amino acids: CASSLGGLAAVEQYF. In nucleotides, the CDR3 is TGCGCCAGCAGCTTGGGAGGACTAGCGGCAGTGGAGCAGTACTTC.

This clone was detected only once. J is TRBJ2-7 and V is TRBV25-1; the match to TRBD1 covers 10 bases. Trimming cost V 6 bases and J 6 bases; bases outside gene matches: 5. The CDR3 consists of 13 residues. Germline V gene sequence: CDR1 MGHDK, CDR2 SYGVNS. The CDR3 reads CASRGQGMGEQYF. Here the CDR3 DNA reads TGTGCCAGCAGGGGACAGGGGATGGGCGAGCAGTACTTC.

The V and J genes are TRBV19 and TRBJ1-4; 9 bases match TRBD1. This CDR3 spans 13 amino acids. Germline V CDR1 and CDR2: LNHDA, SQIVND (reference sequence). After removal of 5 bases from V and 8 bases from J, the junction contained 3 bases not matched to a gene. CDR3 in DNA: TGTGCCAGTAGTTGGGACAGGGCGGAAAAACTGTTTTTT. As protein: CASSWDRAEKLFF.

Concerning this clone itself: The same CDR3 also results from other DNA sequences found in this sample. The rearrangement joins TRBV5-1 to TRBJ1-1; TRBD1 might be the D (6 bases). V was trimmed by 7 bases and J by 0 bases, leaving 10 bases between them. The CDR3 runs 13 residues. Germline V lookup: CDR1 SGHRS, CDR2 YFSETQ. CDR3 DNA sequence: TGCGCCAGCTCCCGGACAGTGAACACTGAAGCTTTCTTT. Translating it yields CASSRTVNTEAFF.

The rearrangement uses TRBV5-1 and TRBJ1-1; maybe TRBD1 (5 bases). CDR1 is SGHRS and CDR2 is YFSETQ in the germline V gene. The CDR3 sequence is 12 residues long. Trimming removed 2 bases at V and 7 bases at J, with 9 bases between. The CDR3 DNA reads TGCGCCAGCAGCTTCACGGGGGATGAAGCTTTCTTT. Its protein is CASSFTGDEAFF.

J is TRBJ1-2 and V is TRBV25-1; a possible D gene is TRBD1 (5 bases). Per the germline V gene, CDR1 is MGHDK and CDR2 is SYGVNS. CDR3 length: 13 amino acids. V was trimmed by 1 base and J by 4 bases, leaving 7 bases between them. This CDR3 is CASSESGGYGYTF. In DNA, the CDR3 is TGTGCCAGCAGTGAATCGGGGGGCTATGGCTACACCTTC.

The gene calls are TRBV15 and TRBJ2-1; 9 bases fit TRBD2. Germline V gene data show CDR1 as LNHNV and CDR2 as YYDKDF (reference sequence). Losses at the gene ends were 0 bases for V and 0 bases for J; bases not matched to a gene: 9. The CDR3 spans 19 residues. The CDR3 DNA follows: TGTGCCACCAGCAGAGATGGAAGACTAGCGGTTAGCTCCTACAATGAGCAGTTCTTC. Translating it yields CATSRDGRLAVSSYNEQFF.